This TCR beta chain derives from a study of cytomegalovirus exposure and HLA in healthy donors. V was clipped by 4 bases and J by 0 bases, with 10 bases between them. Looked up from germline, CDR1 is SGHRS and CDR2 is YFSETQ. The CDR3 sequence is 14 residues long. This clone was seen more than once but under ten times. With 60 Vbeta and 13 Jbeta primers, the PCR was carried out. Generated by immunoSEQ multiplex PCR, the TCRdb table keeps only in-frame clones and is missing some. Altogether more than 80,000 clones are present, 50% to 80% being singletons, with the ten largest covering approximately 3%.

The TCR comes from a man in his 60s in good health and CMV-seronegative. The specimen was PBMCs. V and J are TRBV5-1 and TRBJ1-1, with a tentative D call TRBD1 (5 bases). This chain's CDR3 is CASSRGRLNTEAFF. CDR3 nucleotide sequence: TGCGCCAGCAGCCGGGGGAGGCTGAACACTGAAGCTTTCTTT.